The present TCR beta chain was sequenced within a study of T cell responses to AZD1222 COVID-19 vaccine. V was trimmed by 5 bases and J by 2 bases, leaving 12 bases between them. The CDR3 totals 15 residues. In germline, CDR1 is SGHTA, CDR2 FQGNSA. Generated by immunoSEQ multiplex PCR, the TCRdb table keeps only in-frame clones and is missing some. The data show some 180,000 clones, with around 92% seen just once and 1% to 1.5% held by the top ten. The V and J genes are TRBV7-2 and TRBJ2-2; a weak D match, TRBD2 (5 bases). The material sequenced was peripheral blood, taken on day 0 of AZD1222 vaccination. The receptor's source is an adult in good health. The DNA for the CDR3 is TGTGCCAGCAGCCCTAGGACGGGAAACACCGGGGAGCTGTTTTTT. This sequence encodes CASSPRTGNTGELFF.